The present TCR beta chain was sequenced within a study of T cell responses to AZD1222 COVID-19 vaccine. The method was immunoSEQ multiplex PCR; TCRdb's version includes in-frame clones alone and lacks a portion of them. Among about 110,000 clones listed, 75% to 90% were seen once. Study-wide findings and caveats: Mostly white British, mostly female donors; authors suggested clonal diversity may be underestimated.

V was clipped by 0 bases and J by 8 bases; unmatched bases: 7. CDR3 length: 15 residues. Looked up from germline, CDR1 is SGDLS and CDR2 is YYNGEE. Regarding this clone: No antigen is known for it.

The clonotype was recovered from an adult in good health. This material consisted of peripheral blood, taken on day 0 of AZD1222 vaccination. The gene calls are TRBV9 and TRBJ2-1; 8 bases are a match to TRBD2. In nucleotides, the CDR3 is TGTGCCAGCAGCGTAGGTCTAGCGGGTTCCCATGAGCAGTTCTTC. This codes for CASSVGLAGSHEQFF.